Sequencing of this T cell receptor beta chain was carried out in a study of OX40 agonist ivuxolimab in advanced cancers. Regarding the complete study: Ivuxolimab was a fully human IgG2 agonistic monoclonal antibody targeting the costimulatory receptor OX40 (CD134). Intravenous ivuxolimab was administered to patients every 2 weeks at six dose levels: 0.01, 0.1, 0.3, 1.5, 3 and 10 mg/kg. Of the 50 or so patients in dose escalation, some 20 had hepatocellular carcinoma, about 15 had melanoma, 9 had renal cell carcinoma and 9 had head and neck cancer. The dose-escalation cohort was around 83% male with a mean age of around 64 years, ranging from roughly 23 to 90. Prior anti-PD-1, anti-PD-L1 or anti-CTLA-4 therapy was permitted, and checkpoint inhibitors had been received by more than 35% of dose-escalation patients. Partial responses occurred in three dose-escalation patients: two with cutaneous melanoma and one with hepatocellular carcinoma. The point of sequencing TCRbeta in the periphery was to test whether ivuxolimab changed TCR sequence diversity and drove clonal T-cell expansion. The paper describes the monotherapy dose-escalation part (N of about 52 patients) of the phase I trial of ivuxolimab.

Genomic DNA was extracted from sorted cells for sequencing of the TCRbeta CDR3 region. TCRbeta CDR3 regions were sequenced using the immunoSEQ Assay. This immuneACCESS table, as held by TCRdb, lists in-frame sequences with V and J called but not all clones. Of the missing ones, under half trace to an unresolved V gene in checked studies; the others have no known cause. In this sample the table shows roughly 80,000 clones, around nine tenths of which occur a single time. Over 0.35% of the sample lies in the top ten. Overall results and qualifications from the work: The antigen specificity of the peripheral T cells that underwent clonal expansion was not determined. Clonal expansion of both CD4+ and CD8+ blood T cells was observed from baseline to week 6 at doses 0.1 to 3.0 mg/kg. Low levels of normalized T-cell clonal expansion were also seen in some nonresponding patients. In the 0.1-3.0 mg/kg groups, partial responders had among the lowest normalized peripheral clonal expansion, particularly in CD8+ T cells. After ivuxolimab, more expanded clones were found on average in CD8+ T cells than in CD4+ T cells.

The germline V gene (reference sequence) gives CDR1 as SSHAT and CDR2 as FNYEAQ. Germline trimming amounts to 5 bases on V and 2 bases on J, with 11 as the count of junction bases outside the gene matches. Spanning cysteine to phenylalanine, the CDR3 consists of 19 amino acids. The sequence is cut down to CDR3 DNA, 57 bases in frame from base 1. Comments on this clone: The antigen it recognizes is unknown. Per-nucleotide qualities are absent, and no much larger clonotype sits a single base away.

Patients with a history of autoimmune disease or receiving systemic immunosuppression were excluded from the trial. In every dose cohort, peripheral blood was drawn for TCR sequencing at baseline, cycle 4 day 1, and cycle 7 day 1. The samples were drawn from a first-in-human, open-label, multicenter phase I dose-escalation trial of ivuxolimab. The trial enrolled adults with locally advanced or metastatic head and neck squamous cell, hepatocellular, melanoma or renal cell carcinoma. Before TCR sequencing, CD4+ and CD8+ T cells were separately sorted from peripheral blood. The chain uses TRBV7-7 and TRBJ2-6, with TRBD1 identical over 11 junction bases. This receptor was obtained from an adult with an advanced solid tumor such as melanoma, head and neck, liver or kidney cancer. The sequencing here drew on CD4+ or CD8+ T cells sorted from blood, taken in a trial of the OX40 agonist ivuxolimab. The CDR3 sequence is CASSPKLGQGAAGANVLTF. In nucleotides, the sequence is TGTGCCAGCAGCCCGAAATTAGGACAGGGGGCAGCTGGGGCCAACGTCCTGACTTTC.